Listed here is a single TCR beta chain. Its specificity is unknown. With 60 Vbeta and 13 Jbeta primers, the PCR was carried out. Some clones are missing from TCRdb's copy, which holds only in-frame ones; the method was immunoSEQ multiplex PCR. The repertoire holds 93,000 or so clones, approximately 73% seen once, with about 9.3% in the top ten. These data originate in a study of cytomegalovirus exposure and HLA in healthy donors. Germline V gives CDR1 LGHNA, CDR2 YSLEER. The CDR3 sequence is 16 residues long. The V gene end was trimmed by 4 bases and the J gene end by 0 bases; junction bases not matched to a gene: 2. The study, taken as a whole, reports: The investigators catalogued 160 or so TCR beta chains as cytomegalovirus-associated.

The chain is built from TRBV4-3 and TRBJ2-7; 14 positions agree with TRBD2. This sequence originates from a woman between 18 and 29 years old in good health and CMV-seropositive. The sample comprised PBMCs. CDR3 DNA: TGCGCCAGCAGCCGGGGACTAGCGGGGGTCTCCTACGAGCAGTACTTC. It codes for CASSRGLAGVSYEQYF.